The sequence of this TCR beta chain was determined in a study of blood T cell repertoires in COVID-19. On the study more broadly: Samples taken during acute and convalescent COVID-19 were collected in the United States, Italy and Spain.

This clone was observed once. An end of the junction does not agree with germline; a read error may underlie this. As handled by the study authors: Reference gene primer amplification gave estimated nucleated cell counts. This table comes from immunoSEQ multiplex PCR, and its TCRdb copy is limited to in-frame clones, with some not included. V and J calls and clone size are those listed in that table; D and trimming were worked out from the DNA. The data hold 75,000 to 80,000 clones, with 65% to 90% observed a single time. The receptor's source is a human donor in a cohort sampled during active COVID-19. What was sequenced was peripheral blood.

DNA for the CDR3: TGCGCCAGCAGCTTGGGGGGCCCCGAGGTGCTCTTC. Its translation is CASSLGGPEVLF. The V gene is TRBV5-1, the J gene TRBJ2-1; TRBD1 is a possible D gene (5 bases). Germline lookup yields CDR1 SGHRS and CDR2 YFSETQ. The CDR3 has 12 amino acids.